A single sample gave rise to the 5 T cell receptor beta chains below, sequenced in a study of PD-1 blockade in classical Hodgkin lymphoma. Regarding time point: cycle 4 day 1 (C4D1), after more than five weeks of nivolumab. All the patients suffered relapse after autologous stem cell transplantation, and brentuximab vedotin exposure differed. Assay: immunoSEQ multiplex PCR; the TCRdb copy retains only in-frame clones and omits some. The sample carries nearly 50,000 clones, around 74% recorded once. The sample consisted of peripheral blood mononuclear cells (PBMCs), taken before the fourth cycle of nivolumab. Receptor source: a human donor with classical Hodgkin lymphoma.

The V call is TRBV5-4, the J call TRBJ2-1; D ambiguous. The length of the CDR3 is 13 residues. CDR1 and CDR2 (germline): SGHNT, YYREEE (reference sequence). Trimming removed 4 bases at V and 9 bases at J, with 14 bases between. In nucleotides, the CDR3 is TGTGCCAGCAGCCCCTCGGAGAGTAGTGAGCAGTTCTTC. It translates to CASSPSESSEQFF. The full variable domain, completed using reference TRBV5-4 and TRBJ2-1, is ETGVTQSPTHLIKTRGQQVTLRCSSQSGHNTVSWYQQALGQGPQFIFQYYREEENGRGNFPPRFSGLQFPNYSSELNVNALELDDSALYLCASSPSESSEQFFGPGTRLTVL.

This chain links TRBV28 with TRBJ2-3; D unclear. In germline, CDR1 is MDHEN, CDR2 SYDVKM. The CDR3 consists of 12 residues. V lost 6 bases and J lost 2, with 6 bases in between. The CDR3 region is CASSGFTDTQYF. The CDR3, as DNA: TGTGCCAGCAGCGGATTCACAGATACGCAGTATTTT.

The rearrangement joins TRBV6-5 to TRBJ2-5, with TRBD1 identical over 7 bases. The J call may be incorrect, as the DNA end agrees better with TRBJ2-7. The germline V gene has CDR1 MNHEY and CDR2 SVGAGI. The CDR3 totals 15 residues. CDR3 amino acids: CASSYAPGQPYEQYF. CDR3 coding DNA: TGTGCCAGCAGTTACGCCCCGGGACAGCCCTACGAGCAGTACTTC.

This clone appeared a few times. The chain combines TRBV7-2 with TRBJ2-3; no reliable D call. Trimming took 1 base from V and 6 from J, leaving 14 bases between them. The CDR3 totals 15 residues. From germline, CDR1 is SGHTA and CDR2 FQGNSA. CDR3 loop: CASSLEPSTSDTQYF. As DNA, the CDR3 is TGTGCCAGCAGCTTAGAGCCGTCGACTTCGGATACGCAGTATTTT.

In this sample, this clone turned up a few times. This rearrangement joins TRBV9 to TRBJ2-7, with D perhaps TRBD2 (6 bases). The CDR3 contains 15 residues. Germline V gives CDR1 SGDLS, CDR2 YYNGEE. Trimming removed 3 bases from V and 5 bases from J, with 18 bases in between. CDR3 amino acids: CASSGEGSGLDEQYF. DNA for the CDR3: TGTGCCAGCAGCGGCGAAGGGAGCGGGTTAGACGAGCAGTACTTC.